Following are 14 T cell receptor beta chains from one sample sequenced in a study of T cells in Graves' hyperthyroidism and ophthalmopathy (dated by TCRdb to the late 2010s). The method was multiplex PCR. TCRdb records Illumina HiSeq 2000 as the sequencer. The TCR beta CDR3 regions were amplified from RNA transcripts. A first-round RT-PCR of the TCR CDR3 used the HTBI primer set with the Qiagen OneStep RT-PCR kit. TCRdb redid the processing of the public reads, applying fastp at Q25 and MiXCR, and retained in-frame beta chains. CDR3 protein duplicates are merged, each entry listing the most common genes and DNA. Across this sample there are about 480,000 distinct CDR3 sequences, with approximately 15% seen only once. The ten largest clones add up to less than 20% of the sample. The specimen was blood. These receptors all stem from a woman between 18 and 29 years old with Graves' hyperthyroidism.

In its sample, this clonotype was seen a few times. The V call is TRBV5-1, the J call TRBJ2-7; D call uncertain. V was clipped by 0 bases and J by 2 bases, with 15 bases between them. Germline CDR1 is SGHRS and CDR2 is YFSETQ. The CDR3 sequence is 16 residues long. The CDR3 DNA sequence: TGCGCCAGCAGCTTGGTAACTTCCAGTCGGGCCTACGAGCAGTACTTC. This encodes CASSLVTSSRAYEQYF. The full variable domain, rest sourced from reference TRBV5-1 and TRBJ2-7, is KAGVTQTPRYLIKTRGQQVTLSCSPISGHRSVSWYQQTPGQGLQFLFEYFSETQRNKGNFPGRFSGRQFSNSRSEMNVSTLELGDSALYLCASSLVTSSRAYEQYFGPGTRLTVT.

As to this clonotype: Given a much more abundant clone one base away, this may be a read error. The gene calls are TRBV12-3 or TRBV12-4 and TRBJ2-7, with D perhaps matching TRBD2 (5 bases). CDR3 length: 13 residues. CDR3: CASSGVTPYGQYF. The DNA for the CDR3 is TGTGCCAGCAGCGGGGTAACCCCCTACGGGCAGTACTTC.

This clonotype was picked up a small number of times. This chain uses TRBV12-3 or TRBV12-4 with TRBJ1-1; D gene uncertain. The CDR3 contains 14 residues. V was shortened by 6 bases and J by 0 bases, with 11 bases between the two germline ends. The CDR3 coding sequence is TGTGCCAGCAGGGCGAGGGCCATGAACACTGAAGCTTTCTTT. Residues: CASRARAMNTEAFF.

This clonotype was seen at least ten times. A read error may account for a junction end that differs from germline. This sequence joins TRBV20-1 and TRBJ2-1; D may be TRBD2 (6 bases). The germline V gene encodes CDR1 DFQATT and CDR2 SNEGSKA (reference sequence). This CDR3 is built from 14 residues. This CDR3 reads CSARGGVGGDEQFF. The CDR3 DNA reads as TGCAGTGCCAGAGGAGGAGTCGGCGGGGATGAGCAGTTCTTC.

This chain connects TRBV12-3 or TRBV12-4 to TRBJ1-5, with a weak D call TRBD1 (6 bases). Between the trimmed V and J ends, which lost 8 bases and 5 bases, there was a span of 10 bases. This CDR3 is built from 12 residues. CDR3 residues: CASQGRYQPQHF. The DNA of the CDR3 is TGTGCCAGCCAGGGGAGGTATCAGCCCCAGCATTTT.

This clonotype has more than one count but fewer than ten. A read error is possible here, since a much larger clone lies one base away. The genes are TRBV24-1 and TRBJ2-2, with 13 bases lining up with TRBD2. The length of the CDR3 is 21 residues. CDR1 and CDR2 from the germline V gene are KGHDR and SFDVKD. The CDR3 protein is CAPDTHPESPGLAGSTGELLF. The CDR3, as DNA: TGTGCCCCCGATACGCATCCCGAGAGTCCGGGACTAGCGGGAAGCACCGGGGAGCTGCTTTTT.

As for this clonotype: Being one base from a much bigger clone, this may be a read error. V is TRBV29-1 and J is TRBJ2-7; tentatively, D is TRBD2 (5 bases). The CDR3 is made up of 12 amino acids. Germline V gives CDR1 SQVTM, CDR2 ANQGSEA. Deletions cut 4 bases from V and 5 bases from J, with 12 bases between. The CDR3 is CSVAGEPHEQYF. The CDR3 DNA sequence: TGCAGCGTTGCCGGGGAACCCCACGAGCAGTACTTC.

This clonotype has just a few counts. The genes are TRBV6-1 and TRBJ1-2; TRBD1 agrees at 10 bases. This CDR3 has 17 residues. Looked up from germline, CDR1 is MNHNS and CDR2 is SASEGT. The V segment lost 5 bases and the J segment 2 bases; nucleotides outside the gene matches: 11. The CDR3 is CASSLTAGTGVNYGYTF. In DNA form, the CDR3 reads TGTGCCAGCAGTTTAACAGCCGGGACAGGGGTGAACTATGGCTACACCTTC.

This clonotype has at least ten counts. The J gene is TRBJ1-5, the V gene TRBV11-2; D is undetermined. The CDR3 consists of 13 residues. Germline CDR1 is SGHAT and CDR2 is FQNNGV. V was cut by 0 bases and J by 7 bases, with 7 bases left in between. The CDR3 reads CASSLETHQPQHF. DNA of the CDR3: TGTGCCAGCAGCTTAGAGACACACCAGCCCCAGCATTTT. Using reference TRBV11-2 and TRBJ1-5 for the parts outside the CDR3, the full variable domain is EAGVAQSPRYKIIEKRQSVAFWCNPISGHATLYWYQQILGQGPKLLIQFQNNGVVDDSQLPKDRFSAERLKGVDSTLKIQPAKLEDSAVYLCASSLETHQPQHFGDGTRLSIL.

This clonotype was recorded at least ten times. This chain joins TRBV5-1 and TRBJ2-3, with D hard to call. Germline V gene sequence: CDR1 SGHRS, CDR2 YFSETQ. There are 13 residues in the CDR3. V lost 0 bases and J 5 bases, leaving 7 bases between the germline ends. In DNA, the CDR3 is TGCGCCAGCAGCTTGGGGTCTAAAGATACGCAGTATTTT. Its protein is CASSLGSKDTQYF.

In DNA, the CDR3 is TGTGCCAGTAGTATAGATGTCAGGACCATACAGCCCCAGCATTTT. This sequence encodes CASSIDVRTIQPQHF. The genes are TRBV19 and TRBJ1-5; D not certain. V lost 0 bases and J 7 bases, leaving 13 bases between the germline ends. This CDR3 spans 15 amino acids. Germline V gene data show CDR1 as LNHDA and CDR2 as SQIVND (reference sequence).

This clonotype was picked up many times. The chain couples TRBV7-9 to TRBJ2-5; D not certain. V gave up 0 bases and J gave up 6 bases, with 11 bases separating them. Germline V gene lookup returns CDR1 SEHNR and CDR2 FQNEAQ (reference sequence). This CDR3 has 14 amino acids. CDR3 sequence: CASSLAYSNKTQYF. The CDR3 region has the DNA TGTGCCAGCAGCTTAGCGTACAGTAACAAGACCCAGTACTTC.

As concerns this clonotype: An end of the junction does not agree with germline; a read error may underlie this. The chain couples TRBV7-9 to TRBJ1-1, with a weak D call TRBD1 (6 bases). Germline V CDR1 and CDR2: SEHNR, FQNEAQ (reference sequence). There are 13 residues in the CDR3. The CDR3 protein is CASNLEAGAEAFF. CDR3 coding DNA: TGTGCCAGCAACTTAGAGGCAGGGGCTGAAGCTTTCTTT.

The rearrangement joins TRBV19 to TRBJ2-2, with D perhaps TRBD2 (6 bases). The V gene lost 7 bases and the J gene lost 5 bases, with 29 bases spanning the gap. This CDR3 is built from 19 residues. The germline CDR1 and CDR2 sequences are LNHDA and SQIVND (reference sequence). The CDR3 protein is CASTSGIGRWRGYTGELFF. DNA of the CDR3: TGTGCCAGTACATCGGGGATCGGGCGTTGGAGGGGATATACCGGGGAGCTGTTTTTT.